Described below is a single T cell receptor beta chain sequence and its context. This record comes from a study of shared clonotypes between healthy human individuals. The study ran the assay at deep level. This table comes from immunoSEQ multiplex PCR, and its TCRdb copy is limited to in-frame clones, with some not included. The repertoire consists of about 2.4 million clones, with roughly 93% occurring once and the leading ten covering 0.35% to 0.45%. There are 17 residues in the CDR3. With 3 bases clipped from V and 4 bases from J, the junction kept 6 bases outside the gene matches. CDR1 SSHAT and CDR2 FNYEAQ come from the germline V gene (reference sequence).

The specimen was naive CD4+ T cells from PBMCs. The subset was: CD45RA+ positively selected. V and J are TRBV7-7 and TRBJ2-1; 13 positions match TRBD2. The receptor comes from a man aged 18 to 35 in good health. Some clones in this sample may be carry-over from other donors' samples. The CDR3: CASSLGLAGSPYNEQFF. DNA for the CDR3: TGTGCCAGCAGCTTGGGACTAGCGGGATCACCATACAATGAGCAGTTCTTC.